One TCR beta chain is described in this entry. V lost 7 bases to trimming and J lost 5 bases, with 15 bases between them. The length of the CDR3 is 13 residues. Germline V gives CDR1 SGDLS, CDR2 YYNGEE. This sample stems from a study of shared clonotypes between healthy human individuals. Here immunoSEQ multiplex PCR was the method, and the copy in TCRdb shows in-frame clones only, minus some. The table has more than 450,000 clones, about four fifths seen once. V usage is TRBV9 and J usage is TRBJ2-5; D perhaps matches TRBD2 (6 bases). The sequenced sample consisted of PBMCs. This clonotype originated in a woman aged 40 to 50 in good health. Some clones in this sample may be carry-over from other donors' samples. The CDR3 here is CASGVGGLETQYF. As DNA, the CDR3 is TGTGCCAGCGGGGTCGGGGGTCTGGAGACCCAGTACTTC.